A selection of T cell receptor beta chains follows, all from one sample in a study of blood T cell repertoires in COVID-19. Sequencing was performed with immunoSEQ multiplex PCR; in TCRdb, only in-frame clones are kept and a portion is missing. The sample has a few hundred thousand clones, approximately 80% seen once; the top ten hold approximately 3.5%. Sequenced: peripheral blood. These receptors all come from a woman aged 18-29 years with acute or convalescent COVID-19. Each CDR3 is given with its conserved first and last residue. The D gene is left open where the match is weak. Size is omitted from some rows. Given values are once, few, many or a class for expanded clones.

v_call,j_call,d_call,clone_size,cdr3_aa,cdr3_nt
TRBV4-1,TRBJ1-4,TRBD1,once,CASSQGWGGQANEKLFF,TGCGCCAGCAGCCAAGGTTGGGGGGGACAGGCTAATGAAAAACTGTTTTTT
TRBV11-2,TRBJ2-1,TRBD2,.,CASSSQHFIAGGPHEQFF,TGTGCCAGCAGCTCCCAACATTTCATAGCGGGAGGGCCCCATGAGCAGTTCTTC
TRBV7-2,TRBJ2-5,.,.,CASSGGTVKETQYF,TGTGCCAGCAGCGGCGGGACAGTAAAAGAGACCCAGTACTTC
TRBV28,TRBJ2-7,TRBD1,.,CASSYRGRYEQYF,TGTGCCAGCAGTTACAGGGGGCGGTACGAGCAGTACTTC
TRBV15,TRBJ1-1,.,.,CATSWGDTEAFF,TGTGCCACCAGTTGGGGGGACACTGAAGCTTTCTTT
TRBV9,TRBJ1-2,.,.,CASSVVNGYTF,TGTGCCAGCAGCGTAGTTAATGGCTACACCTTC
TRBV9,TRBJ1-4,.,.,CASSVANAGSNEKLFF,TGTGCCAGCAGCGTAGCTAATGCAGGGTCAAATGAAAAACTGTTTTTT
TRBV28,TRBJ1-5,.,.,CASSWALPASNQPQHF,TGTGCCAGCAGTTGGGCCCTGCCGGCTAGCAATCAGCCCCAGCATTTT
TRBV6-6,TRBJ1-4,.,.,CASSTPELSEKLFF,TGTGCCAGCAGTACCCCTGAGTTGAGTGAAAAACTGTTTTTT
TRBV7-2,TRBJ2-1,TRBD2,.,CASSLEGLVREQFF,TGTGCCAGCAGCTTAGAGGGACTAGTGCGTGAGCAGTTCTTC
TRBV4-3,TRBJ2-4,TRBD2,few,CASSQERLGGLAAAKNIQYF,TGCGCCAGCAGCCAAGAAAGATTGGGTGGACTAGCGGCAGCCAAAAACATTCAGTACTTC
TRBV6-5,TRBJ1-2,TRBD1,.,CASSYGDRGRNGYTF,TGTGCCAGCAGTTACGGGGACAGGGGGAGGAATGGCTACACCTTC
TRBV28,TRBJ1-2,.,.,CASSARSSPYGYTF,TGTGCCAGCAGTGCCCGGAGTAGCCCCTATGGCTACACCTTC
TRBV3-1/TRBV3-2,TRBJ2-1,TRBD2,.,CASSPHGGGEQFF,TGTGCCAGCAGCCCACACGGGGGGGGTGAGCAGTTCTTC
TRBV6-5,TRBJ1-2,.,.,CASSYSSGGNDGYTF,TGTGCCAGCAGTTACTCTTCCGGAGGGAATGATGGCTACACCTTC
TRBV4-3,TRBJ2-3,.,once,CASSQVITQTPRTDTQYF,TGCGCCAGCAGCCAAGTAATTACACAAACCCCTCGCACAGATACGCAGTATTTT
TRBV7-2,TRBJ2-7,.,.,CASSLGRLGPLAVYEQYF,TGTGCCAGCAGCTTGGGGCGTCTAGGGCCTTTAGCGGTCTACGAGCAGTACTTC
TRBV7-8,TRBJ1-1,TRBD1,few,CASSRDSNTEAFF,TGTGCCAGCAGCCGGGACAGTAACACTGAAGCTTTCTTT